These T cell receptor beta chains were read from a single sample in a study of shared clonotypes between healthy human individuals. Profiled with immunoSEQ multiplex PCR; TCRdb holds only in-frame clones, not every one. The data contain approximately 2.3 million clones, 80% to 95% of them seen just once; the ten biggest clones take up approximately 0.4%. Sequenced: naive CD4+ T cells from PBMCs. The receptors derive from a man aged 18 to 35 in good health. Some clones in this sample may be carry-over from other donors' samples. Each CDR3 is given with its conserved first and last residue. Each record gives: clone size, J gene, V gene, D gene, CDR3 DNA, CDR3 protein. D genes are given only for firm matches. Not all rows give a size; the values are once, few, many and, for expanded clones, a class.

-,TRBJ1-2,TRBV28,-,TGTGCCAGCAGTCTACAGGGAGGCTATGGCTACACCTTC,CASSLQGGYGYTF
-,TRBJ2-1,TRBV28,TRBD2,TGTGCCAGCAGTTTATTCGGAGCGGGAGGAGCGGATGAGCAGTTCTTC,CASSLFGAGGADEQFF
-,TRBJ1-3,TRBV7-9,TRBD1,TGTGCCAGCACCAGGACAGGGGGAGGAGGAAACACCATATATTTT,CASTRTGGGGNTIYF
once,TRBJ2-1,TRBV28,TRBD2,TGTGCCAGCAGTTTAGCCGGGACTAGAGGTGAGCAGTTCTTC,CASSLAGTRGEQFF
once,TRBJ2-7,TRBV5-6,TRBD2,TGTGCCAGCAGCTACATAGCGGGAGCTAAGTACGAGCAGTACTTC,CASSYIAGAKYEQYF
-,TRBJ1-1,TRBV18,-,TGTGCCAGCTCACTGGACCGACAGGCGCTGAACACTGAAGCTTTCTTT,CASSLDRQALNTEAFF
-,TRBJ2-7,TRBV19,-,TGTGCCAGTAGTATCAACAGGGCCTACGAGCAGTACTTC,CASSINRAYEQYF
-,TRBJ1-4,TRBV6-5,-,TGTGCCAGCAGTTACTCGATTTCCAGGGGACTTGAAAAACTGTTTTTT,CASSYSISRGLEKLFF
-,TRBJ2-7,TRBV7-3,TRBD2,TGTGCCAGCAGCTTAACGGGACTAGCGGGAGAAGAGCAGTACTTC,CASSLTGLAGEEQYF
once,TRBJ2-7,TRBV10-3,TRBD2,TGTGCCATCAGACCCCCGGGACTAGCGGGAGGGCCCAAGTACTTC,CAIRPPGLAGGPKYF
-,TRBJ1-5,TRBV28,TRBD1,TGTGCCAGCAGACCCCGGGACAGGGCCAATCAGCCCCAGCATTTT,CASRPRDRANQPQHF
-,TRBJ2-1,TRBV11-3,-,TGTGCCAGCAGCTCCAGCGGTAGCTACAATGAGCAGTTCTTC,CASSSSGSYNEQFF
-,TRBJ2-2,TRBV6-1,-,TGTGCCAGCAGTGAGGTTGGGCCCAACACCGGGGAGCTGTTTTTT,CASSEVGPNTGELFF
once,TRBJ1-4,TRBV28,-,TGTGCCAGCAGTACCAAGGGGGTGCGGGACGGTTATGAAAAACTGTTTTTT,CASSTKGVRDGYEKLFF
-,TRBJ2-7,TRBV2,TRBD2,TGTGCCAGCAGTGAATACCTAGCGGGATCGGGCGAGCAGTACTTC,CASSEYLAGSGEQYF
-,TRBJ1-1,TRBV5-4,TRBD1,TGTGCCAGCAGCTTCGGCGGACAGGGGGTAGTGGCTGAAGCTTTCTTT,CASSFGGQGVVAEAFF
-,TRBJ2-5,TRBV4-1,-,TGCGCCAGCAGCCGGACCGGCGAGACCCAGTACTTC,CASSRTGETQYF
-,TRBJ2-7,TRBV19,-,TGTGCCAGTAGTATAGATAAATACAGATCCTACGAGCAGTACTTC,CASSIDKYRSYEQYF
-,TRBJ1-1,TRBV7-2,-,TGTGCCAGCAGCTTAGTTGGGACACCGGCCACTGAAGCTTTCTTT,CASSLVGTPATEAFF
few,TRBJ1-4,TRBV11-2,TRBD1,TGTGCCAGCAGCCTGGACAGGGGAAGGGAAAAACTGTTTTTT,CASSLDRGREKLFF
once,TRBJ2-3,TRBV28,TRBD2,TGTGCCAGCAGTTTAGCGGGAGACACAGATACGCAGTATTTT,CASSLAGDTDTQYF
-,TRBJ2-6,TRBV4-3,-,TGCGCCAGCAGCCAAGATTTAATGGGGACTGGGGCCAACGTCCTGACTTTC,CASSQDLMGTGANVLTF
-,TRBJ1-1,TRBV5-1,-,TGCGCCAGCAGCTTGGTACCCCCATCTCTGGGAACCACTGAAGCTTTCTTT,CASSLVPPSLGTTEAFF
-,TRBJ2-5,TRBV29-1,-,TGCAGCGTTGGGCCCTCGGAAGAGACCCAGTACTTC,CSVGPSEETQYF
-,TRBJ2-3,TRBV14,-,TGTGCCAGCAGCCTCCGAGCACTCACAGATACGCAGTATTTT,CASSLRALTDTQYF
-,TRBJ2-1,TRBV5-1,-,TGCGCCAGCAGCCCCCGTTCGGCGGCAAGCTCCTACAATGAGCAGTTCTTC,CASSPRSAASSYNEQFF
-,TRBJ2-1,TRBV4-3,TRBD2,TGCGCCAGCAGCCCACGAGTAGCGGGAGTTAACTACAATGAGCAGTTCTTC,CASSPRVAGVNYNEQFF
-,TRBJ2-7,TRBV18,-,TGTGCCAGCTCACCACCAGGCAGGGGAGGCGAGCAGTACTTC,CASSPPGRGGEQYF
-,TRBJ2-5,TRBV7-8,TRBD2,TGTGCCAGCAGTGGACGGGAGGGTCAAGAGACCCAGTACTTC,CASSGREGQETQYF
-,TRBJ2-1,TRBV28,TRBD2,TGTGCCAGCAGTTTGCTAGCGGGAATGAATGAGCAGTTCTTC,CASSLLAGMNEQFF
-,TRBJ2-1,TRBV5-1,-,TGCGCCAGCAGGACGATTGGTGAGCAGTTCTTC,CASRTIGEQFF
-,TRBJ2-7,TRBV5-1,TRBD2,TGCGCCAGCAGCTCGGCCGGGACTAGCGGGAGGGTCAGGAGCTCCTACGAGCAGTACTTC,CASSSAGTSGRVRSSYEQYF
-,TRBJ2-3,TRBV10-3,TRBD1,TGTGCCATCAGTGGCAGGGGGCCCCTCACAGATACGCAGTATTTT,CAISGRGPLTDTQYF
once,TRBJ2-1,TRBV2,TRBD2,TGTGCCAGCAGCCCCGGGACTAGCTACAATGAGCAGTTCTTC,CASSPGTSYNEQFF
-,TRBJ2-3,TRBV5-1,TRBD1,TGCGCCAGCAGCCCCGTTATGGACAGGGGGCGAGATACGCAGTATTTT,CASSPVMDRGRDTQYF
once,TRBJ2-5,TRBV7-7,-,TGTGCCAGCAGCTTTCTGAATGGAGGCCAAGAGACCCAGTACTTC,CASSFLNGGQETQYF
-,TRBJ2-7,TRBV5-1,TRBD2,TGCGCCAGCAGCTCGAGTGGGACTACCGGGAGGCAGTACTTC,CASSSSGTTGRQYF
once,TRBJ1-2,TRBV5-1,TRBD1,TGCGCCAGCAGCTTGGAAGGACAGGGCGGCTATGGCTACACCTTC,CASSLEGQGGYGYTF
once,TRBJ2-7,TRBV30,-,TGTGCCTGGGGGAACGGGGGCTCCTACGAGCAGTACTTC,CAWGNGGSYEQYF
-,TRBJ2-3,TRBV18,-,TGTGCCAGCTCACAAGGGAGTCGCACAGATACGCAGTATTTT,CASSQGSRTDTQYF
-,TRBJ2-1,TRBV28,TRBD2,TGTGCCAGCAGGGCCGGCGGGAGCCCGTTAAATGAGCAGTTCTTC,CASRAGGSPLNEQFF
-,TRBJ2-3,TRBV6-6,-,TGTGCCAGCAGTTACCAACAAAATACAGATACGCAGTATTTT,CASSYQQNTDTQYF
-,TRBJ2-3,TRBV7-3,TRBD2,TGTGCCAGCAGCCCCCCTGGATTTCGGCGGGAGTTCACAGATACGCAGTATTTT,CASSPPGFRREFTDTQYF
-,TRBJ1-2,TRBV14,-,TGTGCCAGCAGTGTAGCCCCGGACTACGGCTACACCTTC,CASSVAPDYGYTF
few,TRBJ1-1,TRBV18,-,TGTGCCAGCTCACCAACCCGGGACACTGAAGCTTTCTTT,CASSPTRDTEAFF
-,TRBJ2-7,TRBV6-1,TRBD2,TGTGCCAGCAGTGCGGGAGGCAGCTCCTACGAGCAGTACTTC,CASSAGGSSYEQYF
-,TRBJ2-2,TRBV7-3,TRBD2,TGTGCCAGCAGCGAATATGGACTAGCGGGAGGAACCGGGGAGCTGTTTTTT,CASSEYGLAGGTGELFF
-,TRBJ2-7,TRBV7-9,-,TGTGCCAGCAGCTTAATGGGGGACTTGTCCTACGAGCAGTACTTC,CASSLMGDLSYEQYF
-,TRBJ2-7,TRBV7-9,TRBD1,TGTGCCAGCAGCTTAGCGATGGGACAGGGTCACGAGCAGTACTTC,CASSLAMGQGHEQYF
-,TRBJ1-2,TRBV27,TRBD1,TGTGCCAGCAGTTCCGTCACAGGGGGCTGGTGGGGCTACACCTTC,CASSSVTGGWWGYTF
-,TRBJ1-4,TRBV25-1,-,TGTGCCAGCAGTGAATATGGGTCAGGGAGTAATGAAAAACTGTTTTTT,CASSEYGSGSNEKLFF
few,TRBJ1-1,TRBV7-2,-,TGTGCCAGCAGCGCCAGGGGCCCGAACACTGAAGCTTTCTTT,CASSARGPNTEAFF
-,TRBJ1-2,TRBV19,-,TGTGCCAGTACCACCGGGGTCAGGGGTGGCTACACCTTC,CASTTGVRGGYTF
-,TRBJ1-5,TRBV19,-,TGTGCCAGTAGAAGAACGGGGAATCAGCCCCAGCATTTT,CASRRTGNQPQHF
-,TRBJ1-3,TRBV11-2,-,TGTGCCAGCAGCTTAGCGGGGGACGGAAACACCATATATTTT,CASSLAGDGNTIYF
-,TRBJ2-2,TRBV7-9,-,TGTGCCAGCAGCTTACGTGATGTAAGCAGGGCGAACACCGGGGAGCTGTTTTTT,CASSLRDVSRANTGELFF
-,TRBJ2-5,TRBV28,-,TGTGCCAGCAGTTTATACTCGCACCAAGAGACCCAGTACTTC,CASSLYSHQETQYF